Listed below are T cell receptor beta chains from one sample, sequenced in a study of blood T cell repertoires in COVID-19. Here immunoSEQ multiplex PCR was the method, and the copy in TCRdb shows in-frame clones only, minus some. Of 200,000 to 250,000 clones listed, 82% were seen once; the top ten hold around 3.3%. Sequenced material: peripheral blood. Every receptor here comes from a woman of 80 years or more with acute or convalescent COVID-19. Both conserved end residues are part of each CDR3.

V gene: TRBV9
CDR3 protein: CASSVVPGAGNTIYF

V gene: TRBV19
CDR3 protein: CASKESSYNSPLHF

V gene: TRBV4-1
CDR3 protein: CASSLPGFSEKLFF

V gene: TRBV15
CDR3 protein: CATSRDYGGTDTQYF

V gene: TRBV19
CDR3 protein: CASSLGTANTEAFF

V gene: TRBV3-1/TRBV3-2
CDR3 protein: CASSQERTGSSPLHF

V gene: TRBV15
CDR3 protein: CATSRAQAIGQGNTIYF

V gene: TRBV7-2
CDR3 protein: CASSPPLLRAQFF

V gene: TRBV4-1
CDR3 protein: CASSTRQGNYEQYF

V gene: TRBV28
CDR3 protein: CASSRNSAGGPSHYGYTF

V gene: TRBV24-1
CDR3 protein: CATSEAGVDTQYF

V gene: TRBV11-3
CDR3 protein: CASRLRDNSYEQYF

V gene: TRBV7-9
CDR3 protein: CASSLGEYSYEQYF

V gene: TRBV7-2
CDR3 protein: CASSRPGTGSSGKLFF

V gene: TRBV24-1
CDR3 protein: CATSGGGALNTEAFF

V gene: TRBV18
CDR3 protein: CASSAGGVGNTIYF

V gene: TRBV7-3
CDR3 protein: CASSLRTGTGRTGELFF

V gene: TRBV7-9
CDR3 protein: CASSPGTDLNTEAFF

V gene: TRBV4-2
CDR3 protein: CASSQELEGIYEQYF

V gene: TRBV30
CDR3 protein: CAWSGQGESYGYTF